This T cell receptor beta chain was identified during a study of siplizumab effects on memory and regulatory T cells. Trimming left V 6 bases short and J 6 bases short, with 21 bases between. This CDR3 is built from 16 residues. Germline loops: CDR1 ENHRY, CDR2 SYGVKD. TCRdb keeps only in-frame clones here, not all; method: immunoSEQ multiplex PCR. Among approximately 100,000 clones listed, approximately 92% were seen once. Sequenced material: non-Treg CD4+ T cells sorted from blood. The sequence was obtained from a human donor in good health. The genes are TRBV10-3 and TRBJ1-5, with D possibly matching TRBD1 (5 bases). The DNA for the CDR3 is TGTGCCATCAGCCCCCGCCCGGCGCAGGGAGGTCAGCCCCAGCATTTT. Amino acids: CAISPRPAQGGQPQHF.